This TCR beta chain was recorded in a study of T cell repertoires in cytomegalovirus infection. Turning to the study itself: An indication of both CMV infection and matching HLA type came from public TCR beta signatures.

Notes on the study in general: It was HLA-C-restricted CMV-specific TCR beta clonotypes that dominated the response ex vivo. Carriers of CMV plus the relevant HLA were identified by cumulative public TCR beta family frequency.

TCRdb independently ran MiXCR on the reads; one entry per CDR3 protein. The sample holds approximately 500,000 distinct CDR3 sequences, approximately 17% seen once. A note on this clonotype: Its antigen is still unknown.

The length of the CDR3 is 13 residues. Germline assignment: CDR1 SEHNR and CDR2 FQNEAQ (reference sequence). Trimming stripped 11 bases from V and 4 bases from J, with 14 bases between. Material for sequencing was CD8+ T cells from PBMCs. This clonotype was sampled from a human donor in good health (CMV status not recorded). Some clones in this sample may be carry-over from other donors' samples. The chain has TRBV7-9 and TRBJ1-4; no firm D call. This CDR3 is CAGSGDGNEKLFF. In DNA form, the CDR3 reads TGTGCCGGCTCCGGGGATGGTAATGAAAAACTGTTTTTT. The complete variable domain, with remaining parts taken from reference TRBV7-9 and TRBJ1-4, reads DTGVSQNPRHKITKRGQNVTFRCDPISEHNRLYWYRQTLGQGPEFLTYFQNEAQLEKSRLLSDRFSAERPKGSFSTLEIQRTEQGDSAMYLCAGSGDGNEKLFFGSGTQLSVL.